A selection of T cell receptor beta chains follows, all from one sample in a study of cytomegalovirus exposure and HLA in healthy donors. The protocol was immunoSEQ multiplex PCR, while the TCRdb copy is restricted to in-frame clones and leaves out a portion. This sample contains 60,000 to 90,000 clones. The sequenced sample was PBMCs. Receptors were obtained from a middle-aged woman in good health and CMV-seropositive. The conserved cysteine and the conserved F or W are not part of the CDR3 here.

J gene	V gene	CDR3 protein
TRBJ2-4	TRBV28	ASSNIAPQY
TRBJ1-2	TRBV7-2	ASSKTYGYGYT
TRBJ1-1	TRBV11-2	ASSLQQGGTEAF
TRBJ1-1	TRBV4-1	ASSQSVTFPGTGNSNTEAF
TRBJ1-6	TRBV7-2	ASSLAWAQRQGVGNSPLH
TRBJ1-1	TRBV9	ASSVGFHGLSTEAF
TRBJ2-1	TRBV4-1	ASSRFGLAGFNEQF
TRBJ1-1	TRBV27	ASSLFSQGIMNTEAF
NA	TRBV5-1	ASSKRESSYEQY
TRBJ1-5	TRBV4-1	ASSLKRFSNQPQH
TRBJ1-2	TRBV10-3	AISATGGPYGYT
TRBJ2-7	TRBV5-4	ASSLVGGRALYEQY
TRBJ2-5	TRBV5-6	ASSLFGETQY
TRBJ2-3	TRBV6-5	ASSAGGRDTQY
TRBJ2-7	TRBV11-1	ASSSTLPHRHSTYEQY
TRBJ1-2	TRBV7-9	ASTPTGGADGYT
TRBJ2-7	TRBV30	AWRQGVGEQY
TRBJ1-1	TRBV30	AWSPGTGEANTEAF
TRBJ1-2	TRBV7-2	ASSSPRENYGYT
TRBJ2-5	TRBV6-5	ASLLGETQY
TRBJ2-6	TRBV14	ASSLRNRGTQYSGANVLT
TRBJ2-3	TRBV6-1	ASRVDRGSTDTQY
TRBJ1-2	TRBV9	ASSVFPAS
TRBJ2-7	TRBV27	ASSLKWEPTYEQY
TRBJ2-3	TRBV6-1	ASTRGTTVTDTQY
TRBJ2-5	TRBV5-8	ASSRQGAATQY
TRBJ1-6	TRBV7-9	ASSRQGGIPPLH